The T cell receptor (beta chain) described here comes from a study of shared clonotypes between healthy human individuals. For unsorted samples, genomic DNA was extracted from tens of millions of PBMCs. Template amounts of roughly 0.3 ug DNA, tens of thousands of T cell genomes, were employed in unsorted PBMC replicate PCRs. The method was immunoSEQ multiplex PCR; TCRdb's version includes in-frame clones alone and lacks a portion of them. The data show approximately 440,000 clones, 60% to 80% seen once. In germline, CDR1 is SQVTM, CDR2 ANQGSEA. This CDR3 contains 14 residues. With 4 bases clipped from V and 4 bases from J, the junction kept 7 bases outside the gene matches.

This chain links TRBV29-1 with TRBJ2-1; 7 nucleotides line up with TRBD2. The specimen was PBMCs. The TCR comes from a woman aged 40 to 55 in good health. Some clones in this sample may be carry-over from other donors' samples. The CDR3 DNA sequence: TGCAGCGTTGGTGGGAGGGCCGGATACAATGAGCAGTTCTTC. This codes for CSVGGRAGYNEQFF.